The 27 T cell receptor beta chains below were found in one sample sequenced in a study of T cell changes during pregnancy in multiple sclerosis. Only in-frame clones appear in the TCRdb table, and some are missing; sequencing was by immunoSEQ multiplex PCR. The sample has approximately 50,000 clones, about 89% seen once. Sequencing was performed on CD8+ T cells from peripheral blood mononuclear cells, taken after pregnancy. These TCRs come from a female donor with multiple sclerosis, enrolled in a pregnancy study.

The chain combines TRBV4-2 with TRBJ2-3; 10 nucleotides line up with TRBD2. In germline, CDR1 is LGHNA, CDR2 YNFKEQ. This CDR3 spans 16 amino acids. V lost 0 bases to trimming and J lost 3 bases; unmatched junction nucleotides: 3. The CDR3 loop reads CASSQEGGLATDTQYF. As DNA, the CDR3 is TGTGCCAGCAGCCAAGAGGGGGGACTAGCGACAGATACGCAGTATTTT.

The chain carries TRBV21-1 and TRBJ1-5. TRBV21-1 is designated a pseudogene. The CDR3 consists of 14 residues. The CDR3 sequence is CASTNKRGGEPQHF. The CDR3 DNA follows: TGTGCCAGCACTAACAAACGGGGCGGGGAGCCCCAGCATTTT.

J is TRBJ1-1 and V is TRBV5-1; the D is unclear. Trimming removed 0 bases from V and 5 bases from J, with 8 bases in between. There are 13 residues in the CDR3. Germline V gene lookup returns CDR1 SGHRS and CDR2 YFSETQ. CDR3 loop: CASSLGTRTEAFF. CDR3 coding DNA: TGCGCCAGCAGCTTGGGCACACGAACTGAAGCTTTCTTT.

This clone has just one count. This chain connects TRBV13 to TRBJ2-6; D is unclear. V was clipped by 0 bases and J by 0 bases, with 15 bases between them. CDR1 PRHDT and CDR2 FYEKMQ come from the germline V gene (reference sequence). This CDR3 is 19 amino acids long. This CDR3 reads CASSLGLISTVSGANVLTF. Written as DNA, the CDR3 is TGTGCCAGCAGCTTAGGCCTAATTTCCACAGTCTCTGGGGCCAACGTCCTGACTTTC.

This clone is a singleton in its sample. For the CDR3, the DNA is TGTGCCATCAGTGAGTCGAAACCAAGAGAGGGACTACAAGAGACCCAGTACTTC. This sequence encodes CAISESKPREGLQETQYF. The rearrangement links TRBV10-3 to TRBJ2-5; TRBD2 agrees at 7 bases. In germline, CDR1 is ENHRY, CDR2 SYGVKD. After removal of 0 bases from V and 2 bases from J, the junction contained 12 bases not matched to a gene. This CDR3 has 18 amino acids.

This rearrangement joins TRBV10-2 to TRBJ1-1; D unresolved. The CDR3 length is 13 residues. Germline CDR1 reads WSHSY; CDR2 reads SAAADI. V was shortened by 8 bases and J by 4 bases, with 14 bases between the two germline ends. The CDR3: CASRRAVGTEAFF. In DNA form, the CDR3 reads TGCGCCAGCCGGAGGGCAGTGGGCACTGAAGCTTTCTTT.

The chain has TRBV12-5 and TRBJ1-4, with TRBD1 identical over 9 bases. CDR1 is LGHNT and CDR2 is FRNRAP in the germline V gene. CDR3 size: 18 residues. J lost 0 bases, V lost 6 bases, and 11 bases had no gene match. The CDR3 loop is CASGKGQGVRSTNEKLFF. The DNA of the CDR3 is TGTGCTAGTGGCAAGGGACAGGGAGTAAGGTCAACTAATGAAAAACTGTTTTTT.

The V and J genes are TRBV2 and TRBJ2-5; no firm D call. This CDR3 contains 9 residues. Trimming pared 11 bases from V and 5 bases from J, leaving 6 bases between. Germline CDR1 is SNHLY and CDR2 is FYNNEI. CDR3 sequence: CALSETQYF. The CDR3 DNA reads TGTGCCTTGTCTGAGACCCAGTACTTC.

The J gene is TRBJ2-1, the V gene TRBV29-1; 10 nucleotides line up with TRBD2. V lost 6 bases to trimming and J lost 0 bases; unmatched junction nucleotides: 8. The CDR3 covers 16 residues. The germline V gene encodes CDR1 SQVTM and CDR2 ANQGSEA. Written as DNA, the CDR3 is TGCAGCGTGTATGGACTAGCGGTTAGCTCCTACAATGAGCAGTTCTTC. It is translated as CSVYGLAVSSYNEQFF.

This clone was found once. V is TRBV5-1 and J is TRBJ1-1; TRBD1 matches at 7 bases. J gave up 3 bases and V 7 bases, and 9 bases lay outside the gene matches. Germline CDR1 SGHRS, CDR2 YFSETQ. This CDR3 comprises 14 residues. Written as DNA, the CDR3 is TGCGCCAGCTTCACAGGGGTTGGGGACACTGAAGCTTTCTTT. Translation: CASFTGVGDTEAFF.

This rearrangement joins TRBV6-5 to TRBJ2-6; the D is unclear. Trimming took off 6 bases at V and 0 bases at J, with 9 bases between the two ends. The germline CDR1 and CDR2 sequences are MNHEY and SVGAGI. The CDR3 covers 15 residues. The CDR3 here is CASSTSISGANVLTF. CDR3 bases: TGTGCCAGCAGCACTTCGATCTCTGGGGCCAACGTCCTGACTTTC.

CDR3 residues: CASTPGQGAYEQYF. The CDR3 bases are TGTGCCAGTACCCCGGGACAGGGGGCGTACGAGCAGTACTTC. This sequence joins TRBV19 and TRBJ2-7, with 12 bases aligning to TRBD1. The J segment lost 4 bases and the V segment lost 7 bases, leaving 5 bases of the junction unmatched. The germline V gene has CDR1 LNHDA and CDR2 SQIVND (reference sequence). This CDR3 is built from 14 residues.

This clone has more than one count but fewer than ten. The rearrangement links TRBV27 to TRBJ1-6; no clear D. Germline values: CDR1 MNHEY, CDR2 SMNVEV (reference sequence). This CDR3 spans 14 amino acids. Trimming took off 5 bases at V and 9 bases at J, with 14 bases between the two ends. CDR3 nucleotides: TGTGCCAGCAGTGCGGTCCTGGCCATTTCACCCCTCCACTTT. It encodes CASSAVLAISPLHF.

The chain employs TRBV13 and TRBJ2-7; D unclear. The CDR3 has 12 amino acids. V was shortened by 1 base and J by 5 bases, with 6 bases between the two germline ends. Per the germline V gene, CDR1 is PRHDT and CDR2 is FYEKMQ (reference sequence). The CDR3: CASSLEHNEQYF. CDR3 DNA sequence: TGTGCCAGCAGCTTAGAACATAACGAGCAGTACTTC.

The chain joins TRBV29-1 to TRBJ1-4; tentative D call: TRBD1 (5 bases). This CDR3 region has 13 residues. CDR1 is SQVTM, CDR2 ANQGSEA, per germline. Between the trimmed V and J ends, which lost 4 bases and 5 bases, there was a span of 11 bases. The CDR3 spells CSVGIGENEKLFF. CDR3 nucleotide sequence: TGCAGCGTTGGAATAGGGGAAAATGAAAAACTGTTTTTT.

This clone appeared a single time. J is TRBJ2-5 and V is TRBV30; D gene uncertain. Germline lookup yields CDR1 GTSNPN and CDR2 SVGIG (reference sequence). Trimming pared 0 bases from V and 2 bases from J, leaving 13 bases between. The CDR3 covers 15 residues. CDR3: CAWSVPQFRQETQYF. In nucleotides, the CDR3 is TGTGCCTGGAGTGTACCCCAGTTTCGTCAAGAGACCCAGTACTTC.

The chain links TRBV6-1 to TRBJ2-7; 8 bases agree with TRBD1. J gave up 6 bases and V 5 bases, and 9 bases lay outside the gene matches. The germline gives CDR1 MNHNS, CDR2 SASEGT. The CDR3 is 14 amino acids. CDR3 sequence reads: CASSPGGDGSEQYF. CDR3 nucleotide sequence: TGTGCCAGCAGTCCAGGGGGCGACGGTTCCGAGCAGTACTTC.

The CDR3 region has the DNA TGTGCCAGCGCTGAAGCGGAAACACGCACAGATACGCAGTATTTT. Translation gives CASAEAETRTDTQYF. The chain is built from TRBV5-4 and TRBJ2-3; possible D gene TRBD2, 5 bases. The CDR3 loop spans 15 amino acids. V was shortened by 7 bases and J by 1 base, with 16 bases between the two germline ends. The germline CDR1 and CDR2 sequences are SGHNT and YYREEE (reference sequence).

The gene calls are TRBV6-1 and TRBJ2-2; D may be TRBD1 (5 bases). CDR1 and CDR2 from the germline V gene are MNHNS and SASEGT. With 11 bases removed from V and 5 bases from J, the gap between germline ends came to 15 bases. This CDR3 region has 13 residues. The CDR3 reads CAVLTVDTGELFF. CDR3 nucleotide sequence: TGTGCCGTGTTGACAGTTGATACCGGGGAGCTGTTTTTT.

The chain couples TRBV19 to TRBJ2-7; perhaps TRBD1 as D (5 bases). The length of the CDR3 is 14 residues. Trimming took 2 bases from V and 3 from J, leaving 11 bases between them. Germline CDR1 reads LNHDA; CDR2 reads SQIVND (reference sequence). CDR3 in amino acids: CASSIYLDNYEQYF. Here the CDR3 DNA reads TGTGCCAGTAGTATATATCTGGACAACTACGAGCAGTACTTC.

The chain couples TRBV9 to TRBJ2-3; 11 nucleotides align to TRBD2. Germline CDR1 and CDR2: SGDLS and YYNGEE. The CDR3 loop spans 18 amino acids. V shed 3 bases and J 4 bases; nucleotides not matched to a gene: 13. This CDR3 is CASSGSILAGDDADTQYF. As DNA, the CDR3 is TGTGCCAGCAGCGGATCAATACTAGCGGGGGATGATGCAGATACGCAGTATTTT.

V and J are TRBV28 and TRBJ2-2, with a weak D call TRBD1 (5 bases). V was trimmed by 5 bases and J by 1 base, leaving 14 bases between them. The CDR3 has 16 residues. Germline lookup yields CDR1 MDHEN and CDR2 SYDVKM. CDR3 sequence (DNA): TGTGCCAGCAGTCCAACCGACAGTCTGAACACCGGGGAGCTGTTTTTT. The encoded protein is CASSPTDSLNTGELFF.

This clone was detected a few times. This CDR3 is CASSPGQGWAGELFF. As DNA, the CDR3 is TGCGCCAGCAGCCCAGGACAGGGATGGGCCGGGGAGCTGTTTTTT. The chain joins TRBV4-1 to TRBJ2-2; 8 positions agree with TRBD1. Germline assignment: CDR1 MGHRA and CDR2 YSYEKL. Trimming took 4 bases from V and 6 from J; bases not matched to a gene: 7. The CDR3 is 15 residues long.

The chain joins TRBV6-5 to TRBJ1-1, with D possibly TRBD1 on 6 matching bases. The CDR3 has 14 amino acids. The germline CDR1 and CDR2 sequences are MNHEY and SVGAGI. Trimming removed 5 bases at V and 1 base at J, with 11 bases between. CDR3 protein: CASSPMTGNTEAFF. CDR3 in DNA: TGTGCCAGCAGTCCCATGACAGGGAACACTGAAGCTTTCTTT.

The count of this clone is one. The chain links TRBV7-8 to TRBJ2-7; TRBD2 agrees at 8 bases. With V trimmed by 0 bases and J by 3 bases, 4 bases remained unmatched. CDR1 is SGHVS, CDR2 FQNEAQ, per germline. The length of the CDR3 is 15 residues. The CDR3 DNA reads TGTGCCAGCAGCTTAGCGCAGGGGACTAGCTACGAGCAGTACTTC. It yields the protein CASSLAQGTSYEQYF.

The rearrangement uses TRBV9 and TRBJ2-1; 9 nucleotides align to TRBD2. CDR1 SGDLS and CDR2 YYNGEE come from the germline V gene. V trimming: 0 bases; J trimming: 0 bases; junction bases outside the gene matches: 4. This CDR3 contains 17 residues. CDR3 in amino acids: CASSVGSGGPSYNEQFF. In DNA form, the CDR3 reads TGTGCCAGCAGCGTAGGTAGCGGGGGACCCTCCTACAATGAGCAGTTCTTC.

The chain uses TRBV7-9 and TRBJ1-2; 8 positions match TRBD1. The V segment lost 5 bases and the J segment 2 bases; nucleotides outside the gene matches: 10. This CDR3 has 16 residues. CDR1 and CDR2 from the germline V gene are SEHNR and FQNEAQ (reference sequence). In nucleotides, the CDR3 is TGTGCCAGCAGCGACGGACAGGGCGAAGTCAACTATGGCTACACCTTC. Encoded protein: CASSDGQGEVNYGYTF.